What follows is one T cell receptor (beta chain) and its context. The germline CDR1 and CDR2 sequences are SGHVS and FNYEAQ. The CDR3 runs to 14 residues. V lost 5 bases, J lost 2 bases, and 3 bases stayed unmatched. Using its own MiXCR run on the 5' RACE reads, TCRdb lists one record per CDR3 protein. The sample holds 10,000 or so distinct CDR3 sequences, around 31% seen once. The sorted Tregs were CD4+CD25+CD127-/low cells. The source is a female donor with breast cancer. The chain employs TRBV7-6 and TRBJ1-5, with 7 bases fitting TRBD1. Sequencing input: Tregs sorted from blood. The CDR3 bases are TGTGCCAGCAGCGCCCAGGGGGGCAATCAGCCCCAGCATTTT. It translates to CASSAQGGNQPQHF.